The rows below give T cell receptor beta chains drawn from one sample of a study of T-cell memory formation after mild COVID-19. TCRdb redid the calling of the 5' RACE reads with MiXCR, one entry per CDR3 protein. Of approximately 110,000 distinct CDR3 sequences listed, approximately 21% are singletons. The specimen sequenced was PBMCs or a T cell subset sorted from them (not recorded which). The receptors shown here come from a man younger than 30 who had mild COVID-19 (a few samples of this study predate the infection). Cell type and time point are not known. CDR3s include the opening cysteine and the closing phenylalanine or tryptophan. The order of the fields is J gene, V gene, D gene, clone size, CDR3 DNA, CDR3 protein. A D gene is named only where the DNA matches it firmly. Clone size is given for some rows only: seen once, a few or many times, or a class if the clone is expanded.

j_gene: TRBJ1-6; v_gene: TRBV7-3; d_gene: TRBD1; abundance: -; CDR3nt: TGTGCCAGCAGCTTAGGACAGGGGTATAATTCACCCCTCCACTTT; CDR3aa: CASSLGQGYNSPLHF
j_gene: TRBJ1-3; v_gene: TRBV7-9; d_gene: -; abundance: -; CDR3nt: TGTGCCAGCAGCCCCCCCGGAAACACCATATATTTT; CDR3aa: CASSPPGNTIYF
j_gene: TRBJ1-5; v_gene: TRBV23-1; d_gene: TRBD1; abundance: -; CDR3nt: TGCGCCAGCAGTCTCCTTTCGACAGGGAGAGGGCCAAAGAGCAATCAGCCCCAGCATTTT; CDR3aa: CASSLLSTGRGPKSNQPQHF
j_gene: TRBJ2-1; v_gene: TRBV6-2/TRBV6-3; d_gene: TRBD1; abundance: -; CDR3nt: TGTGCCAGCAGTTACTCGAGGACGCAGGGGGCGCGTTCCTACAATGAGCAGTTCTTC; CDR3aa: CASSYSRTQGARSYNEQFF
j_gene: TRBJ2-7; v_gene: TRBV27; d_gene: TRBD1; abundance: -; CDR3nt: TGTGCCAGCAGTCACCGACAGGGCTGGCAGTACGAGCAGTACTTC; CDR3aa: CASSHRQGWQYEQYF
j_gene: TRBJ1-5; v_gene: TRBV7-2; d_gene: -; abundance: few; CDR3nt: TGTGCCAGCAGCTCCTGGGCCACGGGCGATCAGCCCCAGCATTTT; CDR3aa: CASSSWATGDQPQHF
j_gene: TRBJ1-5; v_gene: TRBV24-1; d_gene: -; abundance: -; CDR3nt: TGTGCCACCAGTGATGAAAATCAGCCCCAGCATTTT; CDR3aa: CATSDENQPQHF
j_gene: TRBJ2-6; v_gene: TRBV5-1; d_gene: -; abundance: few; CDR3nt: TGCGCCAGCAACCCCGGGGGCGGCGGGGCCAACGTCCTGACTTTC; CDR3aa: CASNPGGGGANVLTF
j_gene: TRBJ1-1; v_gene: TRBV15; d_gene: -; abundance: -; CDR3nt: TGTGCCACCAGCCCCTTTAGGTTGGGCGCGAACACTGAAGCTTTCTTT; CDR3aa: CATSPFRLGANTEAFF
j_gene: TRBJ1-1; v_gene: TRBV20-1; d_gene: -; abundance: few; CDR3nt: TGCAGTGCTGGGGGGCCAGAAGCTTTCTTT; CDR3aa: CSAGGPEAFF
j_gene: TRBJ2-5; v_gene: TRBV7-6; d_gene: TRBD2; abundance: few; CDR3nt: TGTGCCAGCAGCTTACGTCTAGCGGGGGTCCCAGGGACCCAGTACTTC; CDR3aa: CASSLRLAGVPGTQYF
j_gene: TRBJ2-3; v_gene: TRBV6-6; d_gene: -; abundance: -; CDR3nt: TGTGCCAGCAGACCCCGGGGGACTAGCACAGATACGCAGTATTTT; CDR3aa: CASRPRGTSTDTQYF
j_gene: TRBJ2-6; v_gene: TRBV7-9; d_gene: TRBD1; abundance: -; CDR3nt: TGTGCCAGCAGCACAACCGGGACAGGGAGCTCTGGGGCCAACGTCCTGACTTTC; CDR3aa: CASSTTGTGSSGANVLTF
j_gene: TRBJ2-3; v_gene: TRBV6-5; d_gene: TRBD2; abundance: few; CDR3nt: TGTGCCAGCAGTACCGTAGCGGGGGTCACAGATACGCAGTATTTT; CDR3aa: CASSTVAGVTDTQYF
j_gene: TRBJ2-7; v_gene: TRBV7-6; d_gene: TRBD1; abundance: few; CDR3nt: TGTGCCAGCAGCACAGGGACAGGGAAAGAGCAGTACTTC; CDR3aa: CASSTGTGKEQYF
j_gene: TRBJ1-1; v_gene: TRBV7-9; d_gene: TRBD1; abundance: -; CDR3nt: TGTGCCAGCAGCCCTCCGGACAGGGGACAAACTGAAGCTTTCTTT; CDR3aa: CASSPPDRGQTEAFF
j_gene: TRBJ2-5; v_gene: TRBV7-9; d_gene: -; abundance: many; CDR3nt: TGTGCCAGCAGCTTAGTGGGCAGCCAAGAGACCCAGTACTTC; CDR3aa: CASSLVGSQETQYF
j_gene: TRBJ1-6; v_gene: TRBV4-3; d_gene: -; abundance: -; CDR3nt: TGCGCCAGCAGCCAAGTAGCAGGTTTAGGTTCACCCCTCCACTTT; CDR3aa: CASSQVAGLGSPLHF
j_gene: TRBJ2-2; v_gene: TRBV20-1; d_gene: TRBD2; abundance: few; CDR3nt: TGCAGTGCTAGAAACCTAGCGGGGGGCACCGGGGAGCTGTTTTTT; CDR3aa: CSARNLAGGTGELFF
j_gene: TRBJ1-4; v_gene: TRBV10-3; d_gene: TRBD1; abundance: -; CDR3nt: TGTGCCATCAGTGAGCGGGGTCAGGGGGCAGATGAAAAACTGTTTTTT; CDR3aa: CAISERGQGADEKLFF
j_gene: TRBJ1-5; v_gene: TRBV20-1; d_gene: -; abundance: few; CDR3nt: TGCAGTGCTAGAGACAGCGGAAATCAGCCCCAGCATTTT; CDR3aa: CSARDSGNQPQHF
j_gene: TRBJ2-3; v_gene: TRBV9; d_gene: TRBD1; abundance: -; CDR3nt: TGTGCCAGCAGTGCCCCAGTAGACAGGGTTACAGATACGCAGTATTTT; CDR3aa: CASSAPVDRVTDTQYF
j_gene: TRBJ1-2; v_gene: TRBV6-5; d_gene: -; abundance: few; CDR3nt: TGTGCCAGCAGTTTAAGCCACCGAACTAACTATGGCTACACCTTC; CDR3aa: CASSLSHRTNYGYTF
j_gene: TRBJ1-1; v_gene: TRBV3-1; d_gene: -; abundance: few; CDR3nt: TGTGCCAGCAGCCACCCCAGGCGCAGGAACACTGAAGCTTTCTTT; CDR3aa: CASSHPRRRNTEAFF
j_gene: TRBJ2-7; v_gene: TRBV5-1; d_gene: TRBD1; abundance: few; CDR3nt: TGCGCCAGCAGCACCGGGACAGGGTCCTACGAGCAGTACTTC; CDR3aa: CASSTGTGSYEQYF
j_gene: TRBJ2-7; v_gene: TRBV7-9; d_gene: TRBD2; abundance: -; CDR3nt: TGTGCCAGCAGCCCGGTCTTTGCGGGGGGGACCCACGAGCAGTACTTC; CDR3aa: CASSPVFAGGTHEQYF
j_gene: TRBJ1-1; v_gene: TRBV4-1; d_gene: TRBD1; abundance: -; CDR3nt: TGCGCCAGCAGCCAGGCCGCCAGGGGGACTGAAGCTTTCTTT; CDR3aa: CASSQAARGTEAFF
j_gene: TRBJ1-2; v_gene: TRBV7-9; d_gene: TRBD1; abundance: -; CDR3nt: TGTGCCAGCAGGGGGACAGGGGATTGGTATGGCTACACCTTC; CDR3aa: CASRGTGDWYGYTF
j_gene: TRBJ2-7; v_gene: TRBV7-9; d_gene: -; abundance: few; CDR3nt: TGTGCCAGCAGCTTCGACGGGAGCTCCTACGAGCAGTACTTC; CDR3aa: CASSFDGSSYEQYF
j_gene: TRBJ2-3; v_gene: TRBV7-2; d_gene: TRBD2; abundance: -; CDR3nt: TGTGCCAGCAGAACTAGCGGGAGTGTGGCAGATACGCAGTATTTT; CDR3aa: CASRTSGSVADTQYF
j_gene: TRBJ2-1; v_gene: TRBV28; d_gene: TRBD1; abundance: -; CDR3nt: TGTGCCAGCAGTCCGCCGACAGGGTGGAATGAGCAGTTCTTC; CDR3aa: CASSPPTGWNEQFF
j_gene: TRBJ1-5; v_gene: TRBV6-1; d_gene: -; abundance: -; CDR3nt: TGTGCCAGCAGAGACCCAGGGTACAATCAGACCCAGCATTTT; CDR3aa: CASRDPGYNQTQHF